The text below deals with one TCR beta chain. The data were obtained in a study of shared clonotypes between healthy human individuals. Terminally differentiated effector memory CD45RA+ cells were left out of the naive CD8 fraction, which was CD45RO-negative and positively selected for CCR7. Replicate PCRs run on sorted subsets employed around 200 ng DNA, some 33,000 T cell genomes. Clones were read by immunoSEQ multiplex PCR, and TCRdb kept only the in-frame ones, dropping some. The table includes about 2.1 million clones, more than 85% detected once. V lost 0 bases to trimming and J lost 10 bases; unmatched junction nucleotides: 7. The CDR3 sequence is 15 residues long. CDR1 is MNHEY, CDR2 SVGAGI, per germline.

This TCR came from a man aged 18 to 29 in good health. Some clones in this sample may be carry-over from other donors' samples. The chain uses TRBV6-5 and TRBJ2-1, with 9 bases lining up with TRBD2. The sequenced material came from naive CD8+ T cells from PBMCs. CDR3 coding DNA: TGTGCCAGCAGTTACTCGCGGGAGGGCTCGGGGGAGCAGTTCTTC. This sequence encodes CASSYSREGSGEQFF.